The TCR beta chain under discussion was sequenced for a study of radiotherapy plus CTLA-4 blockade in lung cancer. Germline lookup yields CDR1 LNHDA and CDR2 SQIVND (reference sequence). Trimming cost V 3 bases and J 4 bases, with 15 bases left between them. The CDR3 sequence is 15 residues long. The method was immunoSEQ multiplex PCR; TCRdb's version includes in-frame clones alone and lacks a portion of them. The table includes about 51,000 clones, around 79% detected once. This receptor was taken from a human donor with non-small cell lung cancer who had a complete response to radiotherapy plus ipilimumab. The sample consisted of peripheral blood, taken from a patient treated with radiotherapy plus ipilimumab. J is TRBJ1-2 and V is TRBV19; D is possibly TRBD1 (6 bases). CDR3 amino acids: CASSMAGVLAYGYTF. DNA of the CDR3: TGTGCCAGTAGTATGGCAGGGGTTCTTGCCTATGGCTACACCTTC.